This TCR beta chain was observed in a study of post-analysis software for immune sequencing data. Whole-study findings and limits: Patients used about 5 TRBV segments, including TRBV5-6, TRBV5-1 and TRBV20-1, more often than controls. For normalized Chao1 diversity, multiple sclerosis patients scored significantly lower than controls did. Pronounced co-clustering by F measure was evident among identically batched samples.

Unique molecular identifiers had been added to the TCR beta cDNA libraries. When about 0.95 to 10 million T cells were used, they gave approximately 450,000 cDNA molecules. TCRdb processed the PCR reads anew with MiXCR; each CDR3 protein has one entry. The top ten clones hold approximately 4.3% of a sample with 800,000 to 950,000 distinct CDR3 sequences, roughly 58% of them seen once. Germline V gene data show CDR1 as SGDLS and CDR2 as YYNGEE. V lost 1 base, J lost 4 bases, and 3 bases lay in between. The CDR3 loop spans 12 amino acids. To note about this clonotype: Its antigen is not known.

The chain is built from TRBV9 and TRBJ2-1; unclear D gene. This clonotype originated in a girl aged 5 to 17 with multiple sclerosis. The material sequenced was blood. CDR3 region: CASSVTYNEQFF. In nucleotides, the CDR3 is TGTGCCAGCAGCGTAACATACAATGAGCAGTTCTTC.